A single sample is the source of the 24 T cell receptor beta chains below, sequenced in a study of a mutant IDH1 vaccine in newly diagnosed glioma. Time point: week 5, during vaccination. Vaccinated patients received 300 ug of mutant IDH1 20-mer peptide per dose, with topical imiquimod. Profiled with immunoSEQ multiplex PCR; TCRdb holds only in-frame clones, not every one. Of around 61,000 clones listed, 80% to 90% were seen once; the top ten hold roughly 4.8%. These receptors' antigens are unknown. This specimen was PBMCs, taken from a glioma patient whose treatment included an IDH1 peptide vaccine. These receptors all come from a woman aged 40-49 years with glioma.

V is TRBV6-1 and J is TRBJ1-5, with a tentative D call TRBD1 (6 bases). Trimming pared 1 base from V and 4 bases from J, leaving 17 bases between. CDR3 length: 17 residues. CDR1 and CDR2 (germline): MNHNS, SASEGT. CDR3 bases: TGTGCCAGCAGTGAAGGTGCAAATGTAGGGGGGAATCAGCCCCAGCATTTT. Translated: CASSEGANVGGNQPQHF.

A few counts support this clone. J is TRBJ1-1 and V is TRBV7-2; D is unresolved. The germline V gene has CDR1 SGHTA and CDR2 FQGNSA. The CDR3 totals 11 residues. Deletions cut 1 base from V and 8 bases from J, with 5 bases between. In nucleotides, the CDR3 is TGTGCCAGCAGCTTAGTAGGGGAAGCTTTCTTT. It codes for CASSLVGEAFF.

This clone came up a few times. The rearrangement uses TRBV11-2 and TRBJ1-6; D is uncertain. The CDR3 length is 15 residues. Trimming removed 8 bases from V and 0 bases from J, with 11 bases in between. Germline-derived CDR1 and CDR2 are SGHAT and FQNNGV. The chain's CDR3 is CASRRTSSYNSPLHF. Here the CDR3 DNA reads TGTGCCAGCCGCCGTACCAGCTCCTATAATTCACCCCTCCACTTT.

This clone is a singleton in its sample. The rearrangement joins TRBV4-1 to TRBJ1-5; D ambiguous. Trimming cost V 0 bases and J 4 bases, with 19 bases left between them. From germline, CDR1 is MGHRA and CDR2 YSYEKL. The CDR3 length is 18 residues. This CDR3 reads CASSQDPPHNSGNQPQHF. The CDR3 DNA follows: TGCGCCAGCAGCCAAGATCCCCCCCACAACAGTGGGAATCAGCCCCAGCATTTT.

This clone was seen just once. The chain links TRBV28 to TRBJ1-6; 7 bases are a match to TRBD1. The CDR3 sequence is 15 residues long. V dropped 7 bases and J dropped 0; count of bases not matched to a gene: 3. Germline V lookup: CDR1 MDHEN, CDR2 SYDVKM. The CDR3 DNA reads TGTGCCAGCAAGGGACAGAGCTCCTATAATTCACCCCTCCACTTT. It codes for CASKGQSSYNSPLHF.

The chain joins TRBV19 to TRBJ2-1, with TRBD2 identical over 9 bases. Per germline, CDR1 LNHDA and CDR2 SQIVND (reference sequence). CDR3 length: 19 residues. V gave up 11 bases and J gave up 0 bases; unmatched junction bases: 20. The CDR3 nucleotides read TGTGCCTCTTACCCCACCGAGGTAGCGGGAGCGAGCTCCTACAATGAGCAGTTCTTC. Translation gives CASYPTEVAGASSYNEQFF.

The chain carries TRBV29-1 and TRBJ1-1, with D unclear. The germline gives CDR1 SQVTM, CDR2 ANQGSEA. This CDR3 contains 10 residues. Deletions cut 4 bases from V and 11 bases from J, with 11 bases between. CDR3 sequence reads: CSVGALGAFF. CDR3 sequence (DNA): TGCAGCGTTGGAGCGCTGGGGGCTTTCTTT.

The chain joins TRBV2 to TRBJ2-5, with 7 bases that match TRBD2. There are 16 residues in the CDR3. CDR1 is SNHLY, CDR2 FYNNEI, per germline. V lost 4 bases to trimming and J lost 0 bases; unmatched junction nucleotides: 8. The CDR3 DNA is TGTGCCAGCAGTGCCTCCGGGACTACCTACCAAGAGACCCAGTACTTC. As protein: CASSASGTTYQETQYF.

This chain links TRBV7-9 with TRBJ2-2; possibly TRBD1 for D (5 bases). In germline, CDR1 is SEHNR, CDR2 FQNEAQ (reference sequence). The CDR3 sequence is 14 residues long. Between the trimmed V and J ends, which lost 5 bases and 2 bases, there was a span of 9 bases. CDR3 bases: TGTGCCAGCAGCCTAGGGGCTAACACCGGGGAGCTGTTTTTT. Amino acid sequence: CASSLGANTGELFF. The variable domain in full, with the rest retrieved from reference TRBV7-9 and TRBJ2-2, is DTGVSQNPRHKITKRGQNVTFRCDPISEHNRLYWYRQTLGQGPEFLTYFQNEAQLEKSRLLSDRFSAERPKGSFSTLEIQRTEQGDSAMYLCASSLGANTGELFFGEGSRLTVL.

The J gene is TRBJ1-5, the V gene TRBV4-1; D is uncertain. The CDR3 is 13 amino acids. V dropped 1 base and J dropped 3 bases, with 4 bases sitting between them. Germline loops: CDR1 MGHRA, CDR2 YSYEKL. The CDR3: CASSQGPNQPQHF. CDR3 nucleotides: TGCGCCAGCAGCCAAGGGCCCAATCAGCCCCAGCATTTT.

The rearrangement joins TRBV19 to TRBJ2-2; no firm D call. CDR1 is LNHDA and CDR2 is SQIVND in the germline V gene (reference sequence). Deletions cut 3 bases from V and 0 bases from J, with 14 bases between. CDR3 length: 17 amino acids. Here the CDR3 reads CASSIIRPGANTGELFF. In DNA form, the CDR3 reads TGTGCCAGTAGTATTATCCGACCTGGGGCGAACACCGGGGAGCTGTTTTTT.

In its sample, this clone is medium-sized. This chain uses TRBV15 with TRBJ1-1; D unresolved. V was trimmed by 1 base and J by 1 base, leaving 10 bases between them. Looked up from germline, CDR1 is LNHNV and CDR2 is YYDKDF (reference sequence). There are 15 residues in the CDR3. CDR3 protein: CATSRVPGTNTEAFF. The CDR3 DNA sequence: TGTGCCACCAGCAGAGTTCCGGGAACGAACACTGAAGCTTTCTTT.

The rearrangement links TRBV6-1 to TRBJ1-1; 7 bases are a match to TRBD1. The germline CDR1 and CDR2 sequences are MNHNS and SASEGT. Germline trimming cut 6 bases from V and 11 bases from J; bases unmatched to any gene: 12. The CDR3 is 13 amino acids. This CDR3 is CASRTGWGDTAFF. The CDR3 bases are TGTGCCAGCAGGACAGGGTGGGGAGATACGGCTTTCTTT.

This clone was observed a few times. The chain combines TRBV6-5 with TRBJ1-6, with TRBD1 matching 7 bases. V shed 7 bases and J 4 bases; nucleotides not matched to a gene: 7. Germline V gene lookup returns CDR1 MNHEY and CDR2 SVGAGI. This CDR3 region has 15 residues. The CDR3 here is CASKAGTAYNSPLHF. The CDR3 DNA reads as TGTGCCAGCAAAGCCGGGACAGCTTATAATTCACCCCTCCACTTT.

This chain connects TRBV30 to TRBJ1-1; D remains unclear. Germline loops: CDR1 GTSNPN, CDR2 SVGIG (reference sequence). The V end lost 5 bases, the J end lost 1 base, and 5 bases lay between the germline ends. The CDR3 runs 11 residues. In DNA, the CDR3 is TGTGCCTGGGGAGAGAACACTGAAGCTTTCTTT. Its translation is CAWGENTEAFF.

The genes are TRBV25-1 and TRBJ2-4; weak D call: TRBD2 (5 bases). The V end was cut by 0 bases, the J end by 3 bases, with 9 bases between. The CDR3 sequence is 15 residues long. Germline CDR1 is MGHDK and CDR2 is SYGVNS. CDR3 protein: CASSEYIRDKNIQYF. CDR3 nucleotide sequence: TGTGCCAGCAGTGAATATATTCGGGACAAAAACATTCAGTACTTC.

V gene TRBV4-3 combines with J gene TRBJ2-7; D unclear. V lost 1 base and J 2 bases, leaving 12 bases between the germline ends. Germline V CDR1 and CDR2: LGHNA, YSLEER. CDR3 length: 15 residues. CDR3 DNA: TGCGCCAGCAGCCAAGGCCCGGCCGCGGCCTACGAGCAGTACTTC. This encodes CASSQGPAAAYEQYF.

The rearrangement uses TRBV7-2 and TRBJ1-2, with 7 positions matching TRBD1. CDR3 length: 14 amino acids. V lost 1 base and J lost 4; bases outside the gene matches: 3. Germline-derived CDR1 and CDR2 are SGHTA and FQGNSA. In DNA, the CDR3 is TGTGCCAGCAGCTTAGAGGGGGCGGGCTATGGCTACACCTTC. It codes for CASSLEGAGYGYTF.

This CDR3 is CASSSMLRRNTEAFF. CDR3 nucleotides: TGTGCCAGCAGTTCCATGCTCAGGAGAAACACTGAAGCTTTCTTT. J is TRBJ1-1 and V is TRBV6-5; D remains unclear. Between the trimmed V and J ends, which lost 4 bases and 2 bases, there was a span of 14 bases. CDR3 length: 15 amino acids. Germline V gives CDR1 MNHEY, CDR2 SVGAGI.

The chain carries TRBV7-6 and TRBJ2-7; 10 positions agree with TRBD2. Per the germline V gene, CDR1 is SGHVS and CDR2 is FNYEAQ. V gave up 0 bases and J gave up 2 bases; unmatched junction bases: 10. This CDR3 contains 18 residues. The CDR3 sequence is CASSLAFVSSGSPYEQYF. The CDR3, as DNA: TGTGCCAGCAGCTTAGCTTTTGTTTCTAGCGGGAGTCCCTACGAGCAGTACTTC.

This chain connects TRBV19 to TRBJ2-1; 9 bases match TRBD1. This CDR3 spans 15 amino acids. Germline V gene data show CDR1 as LNHDA and CDR2 as SQIVND (reference sequence). V dropped 7 bases and J dropped 4; count of bases not matched to a gene: 8. In DNA, the CDR3 is TGTGCCAGTAAGAAGGACAGGGGCCTTTACAATGAGCAGTTCTTC. Amino acids: CASKKDRGLYNEQFF. Filled out from reference TRBV19 and TRBJ2-1, the complete variable domain reads DGGITQSPKYLFRKEGQNVTLSCEQNLNHDAMYWYRQDPGQGLRLIYYSQIVNDFQKGDIAEGYSVSREKKESFPLTVTSAQKNPTAFYLCASKKDRGLYNEQFFGPGTRLTVL.

The chain combines TRBV30 with TRBJ2-1; 9 bases align to TRBD2. This CDR3 region has 14 residues. The trim removed 0 bases at V and 5 bases at J, leaving 2 bases unmatched. Germline V gene lookup returns CDR1 GTSNPN and CDR2 SVGIG (reference sequence). CDR3 nucleotides: TGTGCCTGGAGTGTACGACTAGCGGACAATGAGCAGTTCTTC. Amino acid sequence: CAWSVRLADNEQFF. Drawing the rest from reference TRBV30 and TRBJ2-1, the complete variable domain is SQTIHQWPATLVQPVGSPLSLECTVEGTSNPNLYWYRQAAGRGLQLLFYSVGIGQISSEVPQNLSASRPQDRQFILSSKKLLLSDSGFYLCAWSVRLADNEQFFGPGTRLTVL.

The V and J genes are TRBV6-1 and TRBJ2-7; 10 bases match TRBD1. The CDR3 length is 16 residues. Looked up from germline, CDR1 is MNHNS and CDR2 is SASEGT. V lost 4 bases, J lost 1 base, and 7 bases stayed unmatched. CDR3 sequence (DNA): TGTGCCAGCAGTGTAGCGGGACAGGGGATGTCCTACGAGCAGTACTTC. It translates to CASSVAGQGMSYEQYF.

This chain links TRBV5-4 with TRBJ2-3, with 8 bases fitting TRBD2. The CDR3 has 15 residues. Germline V CDR1 and CDR2: SGHNT, YYREEE (reference sequence). The V and J ends lost 1 base and 3 bases, in that order; junction bases with no gene match: 4. CDR3 bases: TGTGCCAGCAGCTTGCCAAGCGGGGGAACAGATACGCAGTATTTT. Residues: CASSLPSGGTDTQYF.